These 27 T cell receptor beta chains were all obtained from the same sample, sequenced in a study of preoperative IRX-2 immunotherapy in early breast cancer. Treatment defined: preoperative locoregional IRX-2 cytokine immunotherapy. TCRdb's copy holds only in-frame clones and misses some; the assay was immunoSEQ multiplex PCR. The sample shows 24,000 or so clones, around 95% of them seen only once. Sequencing was performed on tumor tissue, taken after IRX-2 immunotherapy. These receptors were obtained from a human donor with breast cancer.

V and J are TRBV11-3 and TRBJ2-3, with TRBD2 matching 12 bases. Germline V gene data show CDR1 as SGHNT and CDR2 as YENEEA. The ends lost 5 bases at V and 0 bases at J; junction bases unmatched: 3. The CDR3 covers 16 residues. Here the CDR3 reads CASSPGTSGSTDTQYF. Written as DNA, the CDR3 is TGTGCCAGCAGCCCTGGGACTAGCGGGAGCACAGATACGCAGTATTTT.

This clone came up once. The genes are TRBV19 and TRBJ2-1; 10 positions agree with TRBD1. This CDR3 has 17 amino acids. V shed 5 bases, J shed 2 bases, and the junction held 9 bases outside the gene matches. Germline lookup yields CDR1 LNHDA and CDR2 SQIVND (reference sequence). Written as DNA, the CDR3 is TGTGCCAGTAGTCCCGGGACAGGGGTGAAGGCCTACAATGAGCAGTTCTTC. Protein sequence: CASSPGTGVKAYNEQFF.

V usage is TRBV27 and J usage is TRBJ2-7; D is possibly TRBD1 (6 bases). Trimming left V 4 bases short and J 0 bases short, with 10 bases between. Germline CDR1 MNHEY, CDR2 SMNVEV (reference sequence). The CDR3 has 14 amino acids. The CDR3 loop is CASSYRGSSYEQYF. The CDR3 DNA reads as TGTGCCAGCAGTTATAGGGGGTCCTCCTACGAGCAGTACTTC.

The rearrangement uses TRBV5-1 and TRBJ2-3, with D hard to call. V was pared by 6 bases and J by 1 base, with 18 bases between. This CDR3 region has 16 residues. The germline V gene encodes CDR1 SGHRS and CDR2 YFSETQ. As DNA, the CDR3 is TGCGCCAGCACCAATGGCCGGTTTGGGGGCACAGATACGCAGTATTTT. Amino acids: CASTNGRFGGTDTQYF.

V and J are TRBV30 and TRBJ2-7; 7 nucleotides match TRBD2. There are 16 residues in the CDR3. Trimming removed 7 bases from V and 2 bases from J; junction bases left unmatched: 17. Looked up from germline, CDR1 is GTSNPN and CDR2 is SVGIG (reference sequence). In DNA, the CDR3 is TGTGCCTCCTTGGGGGGGGACTTTACACCAGCCTACGAGCAGTACTTC. Amino acids: CASLGGDFTPAYEQYF.

The chain carries TRBV28 and TRBJ2-1, with 7 bases identical to TRBD2. The CDR3 covers 16 residues. V was clipped by 3 bases and J by 3 bases; unmatched bases: 8. Germline loops: CDR1 MDHEN, CDR2 SYDVKM. CDR3 amino acids: CASSLGGSGYYNEQFF. DNA of the CDR3: TGTGCCAGCAGTTTGGGCGGGAGCGGGTACTACAATGAGCAGTTCTTC.

V and J are TRBV5-1 and TRBJ1-2, with D possibly being TRBD1 (6 bases). In germline, CDR1 is SGHRS, CDR2 YFSETQ. CDR3 size: 15 residues. Trimming took off 1 base at V and 4 bases at J, with 14 bases between the two ends. The CDR3 nucleotides are TGCGCCAGCAGCTTGATCCGGGGGCTCGGCTATGGCTACACCTTC. Translation gives CASSLIRGLGYGYTF.

The gene calls are TRBV5-1 and TRBJ2-1; maybe TRBD1 (6 bases). The length of the CDR3 is 14 residues. Germline CDR1 reads SGHRS; CDR2 reads YFSETQ. The germline V and J ends were trimmed by 4 bases and 0 bases, with 8 bases remaining between them. DNA of the CDR3: TGCGCCAGCAGCGGGACACTCTCCTACAATGAGCAGTTCTTC. Protein: CASSGTLSYNEQFF.

V gene TRBV27 combines with J gene TRBJ1-2; D is uncertain. CDR1 is MNHEY, CDR2 SMNVEV, per germline (reference sequence). The CDR3 runs 14 residues. V shed 2 bases and J shed 0 bases, with 7 bases lying between them. CDR3 amino acids: CASSLKGANYGYTF. The CDR3 DNA sequence: TGTGCCAGCAGTTTAAAGGGAGCTAACTATGGCTACACCTTC.

The rearrangement uses TRBV28 and TRBJ1-6; a weak D match, TRBD1 (6 bases). The CDR3 contains 16 residues. From germline, CDR1 is MDHEN and CDR2 SYDVKM. Trimming cost V 0 bases and J 5 bases, with 11 bases left between them. The CDR3, as DNA: TGTGCCAGCAGTTTATGGGGGGCATTTGATAATTCACCCCTCCACTTT. It codes for CASSLWGAFDNSPLHF. The variable domain in full, completed from reference TRBV28 and TRBJ1-6, reads DVKVTQSSRYLVKRTGEKVFLECVQDMDHENMFWYRQDPGLGLRLIYFSYDVKMKEKGDIPEGYSVSREKKERFSLILESASTNQTSMYLCASSLWGAFDNSPLHFGNGTRLTVT.

V usage is TRBV10-1 and J usage is TRBJ2-7, with 11 bases identical to TRBD1. Germline CDR1 is WNHNN and CDR2 is SYGVQD (reference sequence). J gave up 6 bases and V 5 bases, and 6 bases lay outside the gene matches. The CDR3 has 14 amino acids. Written as DNA, the CDR3 is TGCGCCAGCAGTAAGACCGGGACAGGGGGCGAGCAGTACTTC. It yields the protein CASSKTGTGGEQYF.

The genes are TRBV7-8 and TRBJ2-2; D gene uncertain. The length of the CDR3 is 12 residues. V was shortened by 7 bases and J by 7 bases, with 10 bases between the two germline ends. Germline V gene data show CDR1 as SGHVS and CDR2 as FQNEAQ. The CDR3 DNA sequence: TGTGCCAGCATGGGCTTAGACGGGGAGCTGTTTTTT. Protein sequence: CASMGLDGELFF.

V gene TRBV7-2 combines with J gene TRBJ2-5; D ambiguous. The CDR3 has 15 residues. Deletions cut 6 bases from V and 0 bases from J, with 14 bases between. Germline V lookup: CDR1 SGHTA, CDR2 FQGNSA. The CDR3 bases are TGTGCCAGCAGACCTTACACAGCGTACCAAGAGACCCAGTACTTC. Residues: CASRPYTAYQETQYF. The full variable domain, completed using reference TRBV7-2 and TRBJ2-5, is GAGVSQSPSNKVTEKGKDVELRCDPISGHTALYWYRQSLGQGLEFLIYFQGNSAPDKSGLPSDRFSAERTGGSVSTLTIQRTQQEDSAVYLCASRPYTAYQETQYFGPGTRLLVL.

The chain has TRBV18 and TRBJ2-2; the D is unclear. Germline V lookup: CDR1 KGHSH, CDR2 LQKENI. V lost 3 bases to trimming and J lost 4 bases, with 12 bases between them. The CDR3 runs 15 residues. CDR3 region: CASSPATPSTGELFF. The CDR3 nucleotides are TGTGCCAGCTCACCCGCAACGCCTAGCACCGGGGAGCTGTTTTTT.

DNA for the CDR3: TGTGCCAGCAAAGGACAGGCGATCTATGGCTACACCTTC. Translated, it gives CASKGQAIYGYTF. The chain combines TRBV4-2 with TRBJ1-2; 7 positions agree with TRBD1. CDR1 is LGHNA, CDR2 YNFKEQ, per germline. Unmatched junction bases numbered 6, after V lost 7 bases and J lost 4 bases. The CDR3 consists of 13 residues.

The chain uses TRBV7-3 and TRBJ2-1, with 10 bases fitting TRBD2. Trimming cost V 5 bases and J 9 bases; bases outside gene matches: 4. Germline lookup yields CDR1 SGHTA and CDR2 FQGTGA. This CDR3 comprises 13 residues. The CDR3 nucleotides are TGTGCCAGCAGCGTCCTAGCGGGAGCTGAGCAGTTCTTC. Protein: CASSVLAGAEQFF.

The gene calls are TRBV13 and TRBJ2-7; 8 nucleotides match TRBD2. The CDR3 length is 14 residues. Per germline, CDR1 PRHDT and CDR2 FYEKMQ (reference sequence). The trim removed 1 base at V and 2 bases at J, leaving 1 base unmatched. The CDR3 region is CASSLEGLAYEQYF. DNA of the CDR3: TGTGCCAGCAGCTTAGAGGGACTAGCCTACGAGCAGTACTTC.

This clone came up once. The CDR3 protein is CASSSRTGQGGSNQPQHF. The CDR3 nucleotides are TGTGCCAGCAGCTCACGGACAGGCCAAGGTGGTAGCAATCAGCCCCAGCATTTT. The rearrangement joins TRBV7-9 to TRBJ1-5, with TRBD1 identical over 7 bases. Germline V gene data show CDR1 as SEHNR and CDR2 as FQNEAQ (reference sequence). V lost 4 bases to trimming and J lost 0 bases; unmatched junction nucleotides: 12. This CDR3 contains 18 residues.

The gene calls are TRBV5-1 and TRBJ2-1; 9 positions agree with TRBD1. Germline trimming cut 0 bases from V and 5 bases from J; bases unmatched to any gene: 9. This CDR3 region has 17 residues. CDR1 SGHRS and CDR2 YFSETQ come from the germline V gene. CDR3 loop: CASSLALGRTGDNEQFF. In DNA, the CDR3 is TGCGCCAGCAGCTTGGCCTTAGGTAGGACAGGGGACAATGAGCAGTTCTTC.

V is TRBV7-3 and J is TRBJ2-7; 9 bases are shared with TRBD1. V shed 3 bases, J shed 4 bases, and the junction held 7 bases outside the gene matches. The CDR3 is made up of 15 amino acids. CDR1 SGHTA and CDR2 FQGTGA come from the germline V gene. CDR3 in amino acids: CASSLNGQGIYEQYF. The DNA for the CDR3 is TGTGCCAGCAGCTTGAATGGACAGGGGATTTACGAGCAGTACTTC.

This chain joins TRBV6-5 and TRBJ2-1; D uncertain. This CDR3 has 10 residues. V lost 9 bases, J lost 10 bases, and 10 bases lay in between. CDR1 MNHEY and CDR2 SVGAGI come from the germline V gene. The CDR3 here is CARPGPEQFF. The CDR3 DNA sequence: TGTGCCAGACCGGGCCCAGAGCAGTTCTTC.

J is TRBJ2-5 and V is TRBV18, with D perhaps TRBD1 (8 bases). The CDR3 length is 15 residues. The V gene's germline CDR1 is KGHSH and CDR2 LQKENI. The V gene lost 3 bases and the J gene lost 5 bases, with 16 bases spanning the gap. The CDR3 reads CASSPGQGGEETQYF. CDR3 DNA: TGTGCCAGCTCACCCGGACAGGGAGGGGAGGAGACCCAGTACTTC.

The rearrangement links TRBV4-1 to TRBJ1-5, with 9 bases aligning to TRBD1. This CDR3 comprises 16 residues. V shed 3 bases, J shed 1 base, and the junction held 4 bases outside the gene matches. Germline V gene data show CDR1 as MGHRA and CDR2 as YSYEKL. The CDR3 loop is CASSQGTGTSNQPQHF. DNA for the CDR3: TGCGCCAGCAGCCAGGGGACAGGGACGAGCAATCAGCCCCAGCATTTT.

V is TRBV4-3 and J is TRBJ2-7, with 10 nucleotides matching TRBD1. J lost 4 bases, V lost 5 bases, and 2 bases had no gene match. The CDR3 is made up of 13 amino acids. Germline V gives CDR1 LGHNA, CDR2 YSLEER. The chain's CDR3 is CASSGDRGYEQYF. The DNA for the CDR3 is TGCGCCAGCAGCGGGGACAGGGGTTACGAGCAGTACTTC.

V usage is TRBV7-9 and J usage is TRBJ2-5, with D possibly being TRBD1 (6 bases). V lost 1 base to trimming and J lost 3 bases, with 18 bases between them. The CDR3 sequence is 17 residues long. Looked up from germline, CDR1 is SEHNR and CDR2 is FQNEAQ (reference sequence). CDR3 amino acids: CASSLVLVRDTEETQYF. The CDR3 bases are TGTGCCAGCAGCTTAGTTCTGGTACGGGACACGGAAGAGACCCAGTACTTC.

V gene TRBV4-1 combines with J gene TRBJ1-4, with a weak D call TRBD1 (6 bases). From germline, CDR1 is MGHRA and CDR2 YSYEKL. The CDR3 has 16 residues. The ends were cut back, 4 bases at V and 4 bases at J, with 16 bases in the middle. The CDR3 nucleotides are TGCGCCAGCAGCCGTTCCGCAGGGGCCCTTAATGAAAAACTGTTTTTT. Protein product: CASSRSAGALNEKLFF.

J is TRBJ2-1 and V is TRBV6-4, with D possibly TRBD2 on 5 matching bases. V was pared by 8 bases and J by 1 base, with 12 bases between. In germline, CDR1 is MRHNA, CDR2 SNTAGT. The CDR3 has 14 residues. CDR3 region: CASSPTGSYNEQFF. The CDR3 DNA reads as TGTGCCAGCTCCCCTACGGGGTCCTACAATGAGCAGTTCTTC.